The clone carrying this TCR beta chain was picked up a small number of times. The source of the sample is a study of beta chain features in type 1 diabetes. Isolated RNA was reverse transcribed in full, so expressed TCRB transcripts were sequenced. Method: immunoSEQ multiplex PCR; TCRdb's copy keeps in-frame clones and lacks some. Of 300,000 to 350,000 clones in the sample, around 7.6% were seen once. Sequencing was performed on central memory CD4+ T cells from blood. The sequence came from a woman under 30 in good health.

The CDR3, as DNA: TGTGCCATCAGTGGGGGGACATCAGGCTACACCTTC. Its translation is CAISGGTSGYTF. The chain links TRBV10-3 to TRBJ1-2; D is perhaps TRBD1 (6 bases). The V gene's germline CDR1 is ENHRY and CDR2 SYGVKD. Trimming stripped 4 bases from V and 8 bases from J, with 11 bases between. This CDR3 has 12 amino acids.